The rows below give T cell receptor beta chains drawn from one sample of a study of cytomegalovirus exposure and HLA in healthy donors. Measured with immunoSEQ multiplex PCR; TCRdb has only the in-frame clones, and not every one. This sample has around 130,000 clones, with roughly four fifths found just once. The sequenced sample was PBMCs. Receptors originate from a woman in her fifties or sixties in good health and CMV-seropositive. Both conserved end residues are part of each CDR3. The order of the fields is D gene, clone size, J gene, V gene, CDR3 protein, CDR3 DNA. D genes are given only for firm matches. Size is omitted from some rows. Given values are once, few, many or a class for expanded clones.

D gene: TRBD2
clone size: medium-sized
J gene: TRBJ2-1
V gene: TRBV9
CDR3 protein: CASSVGGGRNEQFF
CDR3 DNA: TGTGCCAGCAGCGTAGGGGGAGGGAGGAATGAGCAGTTCTTC

D gene: TRBD1
clone size: NA
J gene: TRBJ2-2
V gene: TRBV6-6
CDR3 protein: CASSYSTGGDPGELFF
CDR3 DNA: TGTGCCAGCAGTTACTCGACAGGGGGCGATCCCGGGGAGCTGTTTTTT

D gene: NA
clone size: NA
J gene: TRBJ1-5
V gene: TRBV5-1
CDR3 protein: CASSLEAGRQPQHF
CDR3 DNA: TGCGCCAGCAGCTTGGAGGCAGGCAGGCAGCCCCAGCATTTT

D gene: NA
clone size: once
J gene: TRBJ1-4
V gene: TRBV7-2
CDR3 protein: CASSSPALEEELFF
CDR3 DNA: TGTGCCAGCAGCTCACCGGCCCTCGAGGAAGAACTGTTTTTT

D gene: NA
clone size: NA
J gene: TRBJ1-2
V gene: TRBV19
CDR3 protein: CASATGGSNYGYTF
CDR3 DNA: TGTGCCAGTGCGACGGGGGGTTCTAACTATGGCTACACCTTC

D gene: NA
clone size: NA
J gene: TRBJ1-6
V gene: TRBV11-2
CDR3 protein: CASSLRDSPLHF
CDR3 DNA: TGTGCCAGCAGCTTACGAGATTCACCCCTCCACTTT

D gene: NA
clone size: NA
J gene: TRBJ2-2
V gene: TRBV5-6
CDR3 protein: CASSLQSPNTGELFF
CDR3 DNA: TGTGCCAGCAGCCTCCAAAGCCCGAACACCGGGGAGCTGTTTTTT

D gene: NA
clone size: few
J gene: TRBJ1-1
V gene: TRBV6-6
CDR3 protein: CASSYQGTNTEAFF
CDR3 DNA: TGTGCCAGCAGTTACCAGGGGACGAACACTGAAGCTTTCTTT

D gene: NA
clone size: NA
J gene: TRBJ2-1
V gene: TRBV9
CDR3 protein: CASSPFGSPLDEQFF
CDR3 DNA: TGTGCCAGCAGCCCCTTCGGGAGCCCTCTTGATGAGCAGTTCTTC

D gene: NA
clone size: NA
J gene: TRBJ2-5
V gene: TRBV4-1
CDR3 protein: CASSQAQGKETQYF
CDR3 DNA: TGCGCCAGCAGCCAAGCACAGGGAAAAGAGACCCAGTACTTC

D gene: TRBD1
clone size: NA
J gene: TRBJ2-3
V gene: TRBV7-6
CDR3 protein: CASSQAINRGLTDTQYF
CDR3 DNA: TGTGCCAGCAGTCAAGCAATAAACAGGGGTCTCACAGATACGCAGTATTTT

D gene: NA
clone size: NA
J gene: TRBJ1-3
V gene: TRBV19
CDR3 protein: CASSMDRKSGNTIYF
CDR3 DNA: TGTGCCAGTAGTATGGACAGAAAAAGTGGAAACACCATATATTTT

D gene: NA
clone size: few
J gene: TRBJ1-3
V gene: TRBV9
CDR3 protein: CASSSPLGSSGNTIYF
CDR3 DNA: TGTGCCAGCAGCTCTCCCCTGGGCAGCTCTGGAAACACCATATATTTT

D gene: TRBD1
clone size: NA
J gene: TRBJ2-2
V gene: TRBV10-3
CDR3 protein: CAIGGQGGTGELFF
CDR3 DNA: TGTGCCATCGGGGGACAGGGAGGCACCGGGGAGCTGTTTTTT

D gene: TRBD1
clone size: NA
J gene: TRBJ1-6
V gene: TRBV18
CDR3 protein: CASSRTGNNSPLHF
CDR3 DNA: TGTGCCAGCTCCCGGACAGGGAATAATTCACCCCTCCACTTT

D gene: TRBD1
clone size: few
J gene: TRBJ1-6
V gene: TRBV27
CDR3 protein: CASSSWDRLYSPLHF
CDR3 DNA: TGTGCCAGCAGCTCATGGGACAGGCTTTATTCACCCCTCCACTTT

D gene: NA
clone size: NA
J gene: TRBJ1-1
V gene: TRBV6-1
CDR3 protein: CASSAAAGTLNTEAFF
CDR3 DNA: TGTGCCAGCAGTGCAGCCGCCGGGACATTGAACACTGAAGCTTTCTTT

D gene: TRBD1
clone size: NA
J gene: TRBJ1-2
V gene: TRBV2
CDR3 protein: CASSEGRGTGLFGYTF
CDR3 DNA: TGTGCCAGCAGTGAAGGGCGCGGGACAGGGTTATTTGGCTACACCTTC

D gene: TRBD1
clone size: NA
J gene: TRBJ1-1
V gene: TRBV6-5
CDR3 protein: CASSPPGGQGNEAFF
CDR3 DNA: TGTGCCAGCAGTCCCCCCGGGGGACAGGGGAATGAAGCTTTCTTT

D gene: NA
clone size: once
J gene: TRBJ1-1
V gene: TRBV5-1
CDR3 protein: CASSLDPTNLNTEAFF
CDR3 DNA: TGCGCCAGCAGCTTGGATCCGACTAACCTGAACACTGAAGCTTTCTTT

D gene: NA
clone size: NA
J gene: TRBJ2-5
V gene: TRBV7-2
CDR3 protein: CASSLQQETQYF
CDR3 DNA: TGTGCCAGCAGCTTACAACAAGAGACCCAGTACTTC

D gene: NA
clone size: NA
J gene: TRBJ1-4
V gene: TRBV2
CDR3 protein: CASSIETLGTNEKLFF
CDR3 DNA: TGTGCCAGCAGCATCGAAACTCTTGGAACTAATGAAAAACTGTTTTTT

D gene: NA
clone size: NA
J gene: TRBJ1-2
V gene: TRBV6-5
CDR3 protein: CASSYVGGYTF
CDR3 DNA: TGTGCCAGCAGTTACGTGGGCGGCTACACCTTC

D gene: TRBD1
clone size: NA
J gene: TRBJ2-5
V gene: TRBV9
CDR3 protein: CASSVLATGGQETQYF
CDR3 DNA: TGTGCCAGCAGCGTACTAGCCACAGGGGGGCAAGAGACCCAGTACTTC

D gene: NA
clone size: NA
J gene: TRBJ1-1
V gene: TRBV7-9
CDR3 protein: CASSLKAETEAFF
CDR3 DNA: TGTGCCAGCAGCTTAAAGGCGGAAACTGAAGCTTTCTTT

D gene: NA
clone size: NA
J gene: TRBJ2-7
V gene: TRBV6-4
CDR3 protein: CASSQTYRDYEQYF
CDR3 DNA: TGTGCCAGCAGTCAAACGTATCGGGACTACGAGCAGTACTTC

D gene: NA
clone size: NA
J gene: TRBJ2-5
V gene: TRBV7-2
CDR3 protein: CARGGNGETQYF
CDR3 DNA: TGTGCCAGAGGGGGTAATGGAGAGACCCAGTACTTC

D gene: NA
clone size: NA
J gene: TRBJ2-1
V gene: TRBV15
CDR3 protein: CATSRALSLGGGRNEQFF
CDR3 DNA: TGTGCCACCAGCAGAGCCCTCTCCCTAGGAGGGGGCCGCAATGAGCAGTTCTTC

D gene: TRBD1
clone size: NA
J gene: TRBJ1-6
V gene: TRBV10-3
CDR3 protein: CAISVQGASPLHF
CDR3 DNA: TGTGCCATCAGTGTACAGGGGGCTTCACCCCTCCACTTT

D gene: NA
clone size: NA
J gene: TRBJ2-3
V gene: TRBV6-6
CDR3 protein: CASSAIQMSTDTQYF
CDR3 DNA: TGTGCCAGCAGCGCGATACAGATGAGCACAGATACGCAGTATTTT

D gene: NA
clone size: few
J gene: TRBJ2-5
V gene: TRBV6-5
CDR3 protein: CASSYRAPAEETQYF
CDR3 DNA: TGTGCCAGCAGTTACCGAGCGCCAGCGGAAGAGACCCAGTACTTC

D gene: NA
clone size: NA
J gene: TRBJ1-3
V gene: TRBV6-5
CDR3 protein: CASSDSHSGNTIYF
CDR3 DNA: TGTGCCAGCAGTGACAGCCACTCTGGAAACACCATATATTTT

D gene: NA
clone size: NA
J gene: TRBJ1-5
V gene: TRBV18
CDR3 protein: CASSWRPPGEDQPQHF
CDR3 DNA: TGTGCCAGCTCATGGAGGCCCCCCGGGGAGGATCAGCCCCAGCATTTT

D gene: NA
clone size: NA
J gene: TRBJ2-3
V gene: TRBV6-5
CDR3 protein: CASRQGPLSTDTQYF
CDR3 DNA: TGTGCCAGCAGACAGGGACCCTTAAGCACAGATACGCAGTATTTT

D gene: NA
clone size: NA
J gene: TRBJ1-1
V gene: TRBV5-6
CDR3 protein: CASSLDGLNTEAFF
CDR3 DNA: TGTGCCAGCAGCTTGGATGGCTTGAACACTGAAGCTTTCTTT

D gene: TRBD1
clone size: NA
J gene: TRBJ1-2
V gene: TRBV30
CDR3 protein: CALQGSALRYTF
CDR3 DNA: TGTGCCTTACAGGGGAGCGCTTTGCGCTACACCTTC

D gene: TRBD2
clone size: NA
J gene: TRBJ2-5
V gene: TRBV5-1
CDR3 protein: CASSLVLAGGETQYF
CDR3 DNA: TGCGCCAGCAGCTTGGTTTTAGCGGGGGGAGAGACCCAGTACTTC

D gene: NA
clone size: NA
J gene: TRBJ2-1
V gene: TRBV29-1
CDR3 protein: CSVATDRQFNEQFF
CDR3 DNA: TGCAGCGTCGCCACCGATCGACAGTTCAATGAGCAGTTCTTC

D gene: TRBD2
clone size: few
J gene: TRBJ2-1
V gene: TRBV6-6
CDR3 protein: CASSDPAGGSAEQFF
CDR3 DNA: TGTGCCAGCAGCGACCCAGCGGGGGGGTCCGCTGAGCAGTTCTTC

D gene: NA
clone size: NA
J gene: TRBJ2-7
V gene: TRBV29-1
CDR3 protein: CSVEFSDRGYEQYF
CDR3 DNA: TGCAGCGTTGAATTCTCCGATCGGGGGTACGAGCAGTACTTC

D gene: NA
clone size: NA
J gene: TRBJ1-2
V gene: TRBV10-2
CDR3 protein: CASSDPEDGYTF
CDR3 DNA: TGCGCCAGCAGTGACCCGGAGGATGGCTACACCTTC

D gene: NA
clone size: NA
J gene: TRBJ2-1
V gene: TRBV7-9
CDR3 protein: CASSHRLARNEQFF
CDR3 DNA: TGTGCCAGCAGCCATCGTTTAGCACGGAATGAGCAGTTCTTC

D gene: NA
clone size: NA
J gene: TRBJ1-2
V gene: TRBV4-1
CDR3 protein: CASSQAPGSYGYTF
CDR3 DNA: TGCGCCAGCAGCCAAGCCCCGGGATCCTATGGCTACACCTTC

D gene: TRBD1
clone size: few
J gene: TRBJ2-1
V gene: TRBV29-1
CDR3 protein: CSGDRGIYNEQFF
CDR3 DNA: TGCAGCGGTGACAGGGGAATCTACAATGAGCAGTTCTTC

D gene: NA
clone size: NA
J gene: TRBJ1-2
V gene: TRBV11-3
CDR3 protein: CASSNDSLGYTF
CDR3 DNA: TGTGCCAGCAGCAACGACTCGTTAGGCTACACCTTC

D gene: TRBD2
clone size: few
J gene: TRBJ2-1
V gene: TRBV7-2
CDR3 protein: CATRRGGSSYNEQFF
CDR3 DNA: TGTGCCACCCGACGCGGGGGGAGCTCCTACAATGAGCAGTTCTTC